This entry describes one T cell receptor beta chain. The CDR3 sequence is 13 residues long. V gave up 5 bases and J gave up 4 bases, with 10 bases separating them. Germline CDR1 reads SGHVS; CDR2 reads FQNEAQ. Using immunoSEQ multiplex PCR, the repertoire was profiled, and TCRdb retains in-frame clones only, with some absent. The sample consists of more than 350,000 clones, 80% to 90% of them appearing once. The data are from a study of blood T cell repertoires in COVID-19. For the study at large: Acute-phase and convalescent COVID-19 samples originated in the United States, Italy and Spain. The analysed material was cDNA or gDNA that came from T cells, B-cell-depleted T cells, or PBMCs.

A Seattle source enrolled patients during active infection and followed them longitudinally. The chain links TRBV7-8 to TRBJ2-3, with D possibly TRBD1 on 5 matching bases. The receptor comes from a woman between 25 and 40 years old with COVID-19, enrolled during active disease. The sample consisted of peripheral blood. CDR3 amino acids: CASSRRVPDTQYF. The CDR3 nucleotides read TGTGCCAGCAGCCGCAGGGTCCCAGATACGCAGTATTTT.